This TCR beta chain was found in a study of blood T cell repertoires in COVID-19. Overall study: Nucleic acid was either cDNA or gDNA, and it came from T cells, B-cell-depleted T cells, or PBMCs.

CDR1 and CDR2 from the germline V gene are SGHTA and FQGNSA. CDR3 length: 16 residues. V dropped 6 bases and J dropped 3; count of bases not matched to a gene: 9. Per the study methods: Reference gene primers were amplified, and this amplification served to estimate nucleated cell counts. Some clones are missing from TCRdb's copy, which holds only in-frame ones; the method was immunoSEQ multiplex PCR. V and J calls plus clone size are reproduced from that table; the DNA served to infer D and trimming. The sample carries about 480,000 clones, about 89% recorded once. This sequence joins TRBV7-2 and TRBJ2-1; TRBD2 matches at 9 bases. This sequence originates from a woman aged 25 to 39 with acute or convalescent COVID-19. Sequenced: peripheral blood. The CDR3: CASSTGAGGLYNEQFF. DNA of the CDR3: TGTGCCAGCAGTACAGGTGCGGGGGGGCTCTACAATGAGCAGTTCTTC.